This T cell receptor beta chain came from a study of T cell repertoires in cytomegalovirus infection. As for this clonotype: Its specificity is not known.

MiXCR, applied by TCRdb to the reads, yields one record per CDR3 protein. The table lists 680,000 or so distinct CDR3 sequences, under 40% of them singletons. Study-level points and caveats: Accumulated public TCR beta family frequency recognized individuals carrying CMV together with the relevant HLA.

The CDR3 covers 16 residues. Germline-derived CDR1 and CDR2 are SGHTA and FQGNSA. V trimming: 5 bases; J trimming: 3 bases; junction bases outside the gene matches: 6. The sample comprised PBMCs. The TCR originated in a human donor in good health (CMV status not recorded). Some clones in this sample may be carry-over from other donors' samples. V gene TRBV7-2 combines with J gene TRBJ2-2, with TRBD1 identical over 10 bases. The CDR3 DNA follows: TGTGCCAGCAGCCCCGGGACAGGGGCGTACACCGGGGAGCTGTTTTTT. It yields the protein CASSPGTGAYTGELFF. The whole variable domain, remainder taken from reference TRBV7-2 and TRBJ2-2, is GAGVSQSPSNKVTEKGKDVELRCDPISGHTALYWYRQSLGQGLEFLIYFQGNSAPDKSGLPSDRFSAERTGGSVSTLTIQRTQQEDSAVYLCASSPGTGAYTGELFFGEGSRLTVL.